Below, 20 T cell receptor beta chains from the same sample are listed, as sequenced in a study of blood T cell repertoires in COVID-19. Using immunoSEQ multiplex PCR, the repertoire was profiled, and TCRdb retains in-frame clones only, with some absent. The table lists 110,000 or so clones, about 90% of them singletons. Material: peripheral blood. The receptors shown here come from a human donor in a cohort sampled during active COVID-19.

V gene TRBV14 combines with J gene TRBJ2-7, with TRBD1 matching over 9 bases. Per germline, CDR1 SGHDN and CDR2 FVKESK. The junction had 7 bases not matched to a gene; V was cut back by 7 bases and J by 3 bases. CDR3 length: 14 residues. CDR3 sequence: CASNSRGQGYEQYF. The CDR3 DNA reads TGTGCCAGCAACTCAAGGGGACAGGGCTACGAGCAGTACTTC.

V gene TRBV30 combines with J gene TRBJ1-6; possibly TRBD1 for D (6 bases). Trimming cost V 7 bases and J 7 bases, with 17 bases left between them. Germline V lookup: CDR1 GTSNPN, CDR2 SVGIG (reference sequence). This CDR3 region has 14 residues. The CDR3 DNA reads as TGTGCCTTTTCCACAGGGTGGAGGAATTCACCCCTCCACTTT. Amino acids: CAFSTGWRNSPLHF.

The chain uses TRBV24-1 and TRBJ2-5, with D possibly matching TRBD1 (6 bases). Deletions cut 2 bases from V and 13 bases from J, with 16 bases between. Per germline, CDR1 KGHDR and CDR2 SFDVKD. This CDR3 spans 13 amino acids. The CDR3 sequence is CATSDSAGQSRYF. DNA for the CDR3: TGTGCCACCAGTGATTCTGCAGGACAGAGTCGGTACTTC.

The J gene is TRBJ2-1, the V gene TRBV5-4; 9 bases map to TRBD2. V shed 4 bases and J 4 bases; nucleotides not matched to a gene: 6. CDR1 is SGHNT, CDR2 YYREEE, per germline (reference sequence). The CDR3 is 15 residues long. The CDR3 protein is CASSTGLASYNEQFF. For the CDR3, the DNA is TGTGCCAGCAGCACGGGACTAGCTTCATACAATGAGCAGTTCTTC. The full variable domain, its missing parts supplied by reference TRBV5-4 and TRBJ2-1, is ETGVTQSPTHLIKTRGQQVTLRCSSQSGHNTVSWYQQALGQGPQFIFQYYREEENGRGNFPPRFSGLQFPNYSSELNVNALELDDSALYLCASSTGLASYNEQFFGPGTRLTVL.

In this sample, this clone turned up a few times. The CDR3 coding sequence is TGTGCCAGCAGTCAAACCAGGGGCACTAATGAAAAACTGTTTTTT. This codes for CASSQTRGTNEKLFF. This sequence joins TRBV7-9 and TRBJ1-4, with D tentatively TRBD1 (6 bases). V lost 6 bases, J lost 2 bases, and 13 bases lay in between. CDR1 and CDR2 (germline): SEHNR, FQNEAQ (reference sequence). The CDR3 is made up of 15 amino acids.

The genes are TRBV2 and TRBJ1-2; D unclear. The germline CDR1 and CDR2 sequences are SNHLY and FYNNEI. The CDR3 extends over 13 amino acids. V was clipped by 7 bases and J by 8 bases, with 17 bases between them. The CDR3, as DNA: TGTGCCAGCAATAACAGTACCCAATACGGCTACACCTTC. It codes for CASNNSTQYGYTF.

Written as DNA, the CDR3 is TGCGCCAGCAGTCAGCGGGACGCCCGCTATGGCTACACCTTC. This gives the protein CASSQRDARYGYTF. The chain employs TRBV23-1 and TRBJ1-2; tentative D call: TRBD1 (5 bases). TRBV23-1 is given ORF status, its function remaining uncertain. Trimming removed 3 bases at V and 4 bases at J, with 12 bases between. The length of the CDR3 is 14 residues.

The J gene is TRBJ1-2, the V gene TRBV12-3 or TRBV12-4; D gene uncertain. This CDR3 has 12 residues. The V gene lost 2 bases and the J gene lost 9 bases, with 10 bases spanning the gap. The CDR3 DNA reads as TGTGCCAGCAGTTTATCCCAGTTTCGCTACACCTTC. This codes for CASSLSQFRYTF.

This clone showed up just once. The J gene is TRBJ2-6, the V gene TRBV27; D not certain. CDR3 length: 18 amino acids. Looked up from germline, CDR1 is MNHEY and CDR2 is SMNVEV (reference sequence). Between the trimmed V and J ends, which lost 3 bases and 2 bases, there was a span of 17 bases. CDR3 nucleotides: TGTGCCAGCAGTTTCCAGACTGTATACGGCGCTGGGGCCAACGTCCTGACTTTC. Translated: CASSFQTVYGAGANVLTF.

The chain combines TRBV11-2 with TRBJ1-2; maybe TRBD1 (5 bases). Germline V lookup: CDR1 SGHAT, CDR2 FQNNGV. V was shortened by 0 bases and J by 6 bases, with 8 bases between the two germline ends. The CDR3 is 13 amino acids. This chain's CDR3 is CASSLDRVDGYTF. The CDR3 DNA is TGTGCCAGCAGCTTAGACAGGGTCGATGGCTACACCTTC.

This chain joins TRBV6-5 and TRBJ2-1; D is unresolved. The CDR3 contains 14 residues. V lost 7 bases, J lost 1 base, and 11 bases lay in between. Germline V gene data show CDR1 as MNHEY and CDR2 as SVGAGI. The CDR3 bases are TGTGCCAGCATCTACAGAGTATCCTACAATGAGCAGTTCTTC. Its protein product is CASIYRVSYNEQFF.

The chain uses TRBV5-8 and TRBJ1-2, with D hard to call. Trimming pared 3 bases from V and 1 base from J, leaving 22 bases between. Germline V lookup: CDR1 SGHTS, CDR2 YDEGEE. The CDR3 is 18 residues long. The CDR3 bases are TGTGCCAGCAGCTCCGTGTTGACAACCACGGTTATTAACTATGGCTACACCTTC. This sequence encodes CASSSVLTTTVINYGYTF.

The rearrangement links TRBV6-6 to TRBJ1-4; no firm D call. V lost 0 bases and J lost 1, with 9 bases in between. This CDR3 has 16 amino acids. Germline CDR1 MNHNY, CDR2 SVGAGI (reference sequence). CDR3 amino acids: CASSYSRHQTNEKLFF. The CDR3, as DNA: TGTGCCAGCAGTTACTCGAGACACCAAACTAATGAAAAACTGTTTTTT.

The chain combines TRBV30 with TRBJ1-2; no clear D gene. Trimming pared 4 bases from V and 4 bases from J, leaving 13 bases between. Looked up from germline, CDR1 is GTSNPN and CDR2 is SVGIG (reference sequence). This CDR3 is 13 amino acids long. CDR3: CAWNEANLYGYTF. As DNA, the CDR3 is TGTGCCTGGAACGAGGCAAACCTCTATGGCTACACCTTC.

This clone was recorded only once. The gene calls are TRBV5-6 and TRBJ1-3; D perhaps matches TRBD1 (5 bases). V lost 7 bases to trimming and J lost 2 bases, with 13 bases between them. There are 14 residues in the CDR3. The germline V gene encodes CDR1 SGHDT and CDR2 YYEEEE. The chain's CDR3 is CASGRGRAGNTIYF. The DNA for the CDR3 is TGTGCCAGCGGCCGGGGGAGAGCTGGAAACACCATATATTTT.

The chain links TRBV28 to TRBJ1-6; D not certain. V lost 5 bases and J lost 3, with 11 bases in between. CDR3 size: 15 residues. Germline assignment: CDR1 MDHEN and CDR2 SYDVKM. The CDR3 region is CASSRGTGYNSPLHF. The CDR3 nucleotides read TGTGCCAGCAGTCGCGGTACGGGCTATAATTCACCCCTCCACTTT.

This rearrangement joins TRBV24-1 to TRBJ2-3; 7 positions match TRBD1. The CDR3 runs to 15 residues. Germline V gene data show CDR1 as KGHDR and CDR2 as SFDVKD. Trimming removed 7 bases from V and 1 base from J; junction bases left unmatched: 7. This CDR3 reads CATSERGPRTDTQYF. The CDR3 nucleotides are TGTGCCACCAGCGAGAGGGGGCCCCGCACAGATACGCAGTATTTT.

The rearrangement joins TRBV10-2 to TRBJ2-7; D is possibly TRBD2 (5 bases). V was cut by 0 bases and J by 4 bases, with 7 bases left in between. Per germline, CDR1 WSHSY and CDR2 SAAADI. The CDR3 runs 13 residues. Here the CDR3 DNA reads TGCGCCAGCAGTGAGTCGGAGGAATACGAGCAGTACTTC. Its protein is CASSESEEYEQYF.

The gene calls are TRBV25-1 and TRBJ2-7; 10 bases agree with TRBD1. This CDR3 has 16 amino acids. J lost 5 bases, V lost 5 bases, and 12 bases had no gene match. Germline values: CDR1 MGHDK, CDR2 SYGVNS. The CDR3 DNA follows: TGTGCCAGCAGTACGTATTCCGGGACAGGGGTTAACGAGCAGTACTTC. Its translation: CASSTYSGTGVNEQYF.

This chain joins TRBV6-5 and TRBJ1-2; D not resolved. The length of the CDR3 is 13 residues. Germline-derived CDR1 and CDR2 are MNHEY and SVGAGI. Trimming cost V 6 bases and J 4 bases, with 12 bases left between them. The CDR3 sequence is CASSRGPSYGYTF. In DNA, the CDR3 is TGTGCCAGCAGCCGCGGTCCCAGCTATGGCTACACCTTC.